The 12 T cell receptor beta chains listed next were all sequenced from one sample in a study of shared clonotypes between healthy human individuals. Method: immunoSEQ multiplex PCR; TCRdb's copy keeps in-frame clones and lacks some. The sample carries 2 million to 3 million clones, roughly 93% recorded once. Sequenced material: naive CD4+ T cells from PBMCs. As to subset: CD45RA+ positively selected. The receptor set was obtained from a man aged 18 to 29 in good health. Some clones in this sample may be carry-over from other donors' samples.

The chain has TRBV9 and TRBJ1-1; D not certain. CDR1 is SGDLS, CDR2 YYNGEE, per germline. Trimming took 2 bases from V and 4 from J, leaving 9 bases between them. The CDR3 has 13 amino acids. CDR3 sequence (DNA): TGTGCCAGCAGCGTTCAGGTTAGCACTGAAGCTTTCTTT. Translation: CASSVQVSTEAFF.

Worth noting for this clone: Other DNA sequences in the same sample also yield this CDR3. This chain connects TRBV18 to TRBJ2-5, with D perhaps assigned TRBD1 or TRBD2 (5 bases each). Germline loops: CDR1 KGHSH, CDR2 LQKENI. Trimming cost V 0 bases and J 1 base, with 9 bases left between them. There are 15 residues in the CDR3. The CDR3 protein is CASSPPGTRQETQYF. The CDR3 DNA reads TGTGCCAGCTCACCACCCGGGACCCGCCAAGAGACCCAGTACTTC. Drawing the rest from reference TRBV18 and TRBJ2-5, the complete variable domain is NAGVMQNPRHLVRRRGQEARLRCSPMKGHSHVYWYRQLPEEGLKFMVYLQKENIIDESGMPKERFSAEFPKEGPSILRIQQVVRGDSAAYFCASSPPGTRQETQYFGPGTRLLVL.

CDR3 sequence reads: CASSPRGLGQETQYF. The CDR3 DNA reads TGTGCCAGCAGCCCGAGGGGACTAGGTCAAGAGACCCAGTACTTC. The chain joins TRBV9 to TRBJ2-5; 8 bases are a match to TRBD2. Losses at the gene ends were 4 bases for V and 2 bases for J; bases not matched to a gene: 7. The germline V gene has CDR1 SGDLS and CDR2 YYNGEE. CDR3 length equals 15 residues.

This clone was observed once. This chain connects TRBV6-5 to TRBJ2-7; D is possibly TRBD1 or TRBD2 (5 bases each). V lost 6 bases and J lost 3, with 9 bases in between. Germline CDR1 and CDR2: MNHEY and SVGAGI. The CDR3 runs 12 residues. The CDR3 sequence is CASRGRNYEQYF. The DNA for the CDR3 is TGTGCCAGCAGGGGACGAAACTACGAGCAGTACTTC.

As DNA, the CDR3 is TGCGCCAGCAGCCAAGATGGGACACCCGGAAACACCATATATTTT. It encodes CASSQDGTPGNTIYF. The V gene is TRBV4-1, the J gene TRBJ1-3; D perhaps matches TRBD1 (6 bases). CDR3 length: 15 residues. CDR1 and CDR2 (germline): MGHRA, YSYEKL. Trimming shortened V by 0 bases and J by 4 bases, and 10 bases separated the two germline ends.

This chain uses TRBV9 with TRBJ2-6; no definite D call. The CDR3 contains 15 residues. The germline gives CDR1 SGDLS, CDR2 YYNGEE. V was clipped by 0 bases and J by 2 bases, with 6 bases between them. The CDR3 region is CASSVGQPGANVLTF. CDR3 sequence (DNA): TGTGCCAGCAGCGTAGGTCAGCCTGGGGCCAACGTCCTGACTTTC.

The rearrangement uses TRBV7-3 and TRBJ2-3; D gene uncertain. V was cut by 5 bases and J by 1 base, with 7 bases left in between. CDR3 size: 13 residues. Germline CDR1 is SGHTA and CDR2 is FQGTGA. The CDR3 bases are TGTGCCAGCAGCACGTCTGGCACAGATACGCAGTATTTT. Amino acids: CASSTSGTDTQYF.

This clone was recorded once. Other DNA sequences in this specimen translate into the identical CDR3. The V call is TRBV18, the J call TRBJ2-7; D unresolved. Trimming stripped 0 bases from V and 0 bases from J, with 6 bases between. Germline loops: CDR1 KGHSH, CDR2 LQKENI. This CDR3 contains 14 residues. CDR3 region: CASSPPGSSYEQYF. CDR3 DNA sequence: TGTGCCAGCTCACCACCGGGTAGCTCCTACGAGCAGTACTTC.

This clone has just one count. The chain has TRBV6-1 and TRBJ2-4; D not certain. The CDR3 has 16 amino acids. V was shortened by 3 bases and J by 3 bases, with 15 bases between the two germline ends. In germline, CDR1 is MNHNS, CDR2 SASEGT. Here the CDR3 DNA reads TGTGCCAGCAGTGATCCCCGTAAGGGAAACAAAAACATTCAGTACTTC. Translation gives CASSDPRKGNKNIQYF.

The chain combines TRBV19 with TRBJ1-2; no definite D call. V was trimmed by 5 bases and J by 1 base, leaving 14 bases between them. Germline values: CDR1 LNHDA, CDR2 SQIVND (reference sequence). This CDR3 spans 15 amino acids. In DNA form, the CDR3 reads TGTGCCAGTAGTCTCCGGGCCGGGATTAACTATGGCTACACCTTC. Protein product: CASSLRAGINYGYTF.

The table lists this clone with a count of one. The chain employs TRBV6-1 and TRBJ2-5; D might be TRBD1 or TRBD2, each matching 6 bases. Germline lookup yields CDR1 MNHNS and CDR2 SASEGT. Trimming cost V 4 bases and J 5 bases, with 20 bases left between them. This CDR3 spans 16 amino acids. CDR3 loop: CASSAVGPSGGETQYF. The CDR3 region has the DNA TGTGCCAGCAGTGCGGTGGGACCGTCCGGGGGCGAGACCCAGTACTTC.

Of note for this clone: A much larger clone lies a single base off, so this may be a read error. The rearrangement uses TRBV5-8 and TRBJ2-7; unclear D gene. CDR1 is SGHTS, CDR2 YDEGEE, per germline. This CDR3 spans 11 amino acids. The V gene lost 0 bases and the J gene lost 2 bases, with 0 bases spanning the gap. CDR3 coding DNA: TGTGCCAGCAGCTTGGCCTACGAGCAGTACTTC. This encodes CASSLAYEQYF.